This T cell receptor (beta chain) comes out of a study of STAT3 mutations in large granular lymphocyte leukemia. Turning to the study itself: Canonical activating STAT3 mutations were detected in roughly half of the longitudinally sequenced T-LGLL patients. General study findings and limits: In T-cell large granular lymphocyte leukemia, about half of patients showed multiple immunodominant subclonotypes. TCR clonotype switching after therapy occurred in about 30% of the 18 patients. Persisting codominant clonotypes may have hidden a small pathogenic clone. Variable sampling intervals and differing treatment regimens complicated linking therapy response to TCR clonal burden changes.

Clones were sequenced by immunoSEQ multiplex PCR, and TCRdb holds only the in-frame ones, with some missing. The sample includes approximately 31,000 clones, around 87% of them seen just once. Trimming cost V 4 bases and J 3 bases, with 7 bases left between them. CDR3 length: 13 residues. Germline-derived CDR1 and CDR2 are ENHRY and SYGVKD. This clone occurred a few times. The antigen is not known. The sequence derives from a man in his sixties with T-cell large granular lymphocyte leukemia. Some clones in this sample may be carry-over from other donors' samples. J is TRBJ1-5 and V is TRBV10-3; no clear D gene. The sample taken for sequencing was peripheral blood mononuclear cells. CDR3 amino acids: CAISVELNQPQHF. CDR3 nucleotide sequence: TGTGCCATCAGTGTAGAACTCAATCAGCCCCAGCATTTT.